The rows below give T cell receptor beta chains drawn from one sample of a study of neurological immune-mediated disorders. TCRdb re-called the 5' RACE reads through MiXCR, storing one row per CDR3 protein. The data hold over 25,000 distinct CDR3 sequences, with roughly 12% observed a single time. The specimen was PBMCs. The origin of the receptors is a man aged 55 to 69 in good health. The CDR3 runs from the conserved cysteine through the conserved F or W. The order of the fields is V gene, clone size, D gene, J gene, CDR3 protein, CDR3 DNA. The D gene is left open where the match is weak. The size entry is marked missing in some rows and otherwise reads once, few, many or a size class.

TRBV7-2,many,-,TRBJ2-2,CASSTDTNTGELFF,TGTGCCAGCAGCACTGACACCAACACCGGGGAGCTGTTTTTT
TRBV12-3/TRBV12-4,many,-,TRBJ2-3,CASRPMRLAGPTDTQYF,TGTGCCAGCAGACCCATGAGGTTGGCGGGTCCCACAGATACGCAGTATTTT
TRBV5-1,many,-,TRBJ2-3,CASSLGGGASTDTQYF,TGCGCCAGCAGCTTGGGGGGTGGGGCCTCCACAGATACGCAGTATTTT
TRBV2,many,-,TRBJ1-5,CASSEMVGDQPQHF,TGTGCCAGCAGTGAAATGGTAGGGGATCAGCCCCAGCATTTT
TRBV6-5,many,TRBD1,TRBJ1-2,CASSYQGGANYGYTF,TGTGCCAGCAGTTACCAAGGGGGCGCCAACTATGGCTACACCTTC
TRBV19,medium-sized,-,TRBJ1-1,CASSIGTEAFF,TGTGCCAGTAGCATTGGGACTGAAGCTTTCTTT
TRBV27,many,TRBD2,TRBJ2-1,CASRPQLAGGYNEQFF,TGTGCCAGCAGACCCCAGTTAGCGGGGGGCTACAATGAGCAGTTCTTC
TRBV7-9,many,-,TRBJ1-5,CASSLMGNQPQHF,TGTGCCAGCAGCTTAATGGGGAATCAGCCCCAGCATTTT
TRBV5-1,many,-,TRBJ2-7,CASSLTGHHSYEQYF,TGCGCCAGCAGCTTGACGGGACACCACTCCTACGAGCAGTACTTC
TRBV20-1,-,-,TRBJ2-5,CSASMAGRETQYF,TGCAGTGCTAGTATGGCGGGACGGGAGACCCAGTACTTC
TRBV5-1,medium-sized,-,TRBJ2-3,CASSQVGRETDTQYF,TGCGCCAGCAGCCAGGTCGGGCGGGAAACAGATACGCAGTATTTT
TRBV7-2,many,-,TRBJ1-2,CASSLNRGAPNGYTF,TGTGCCAGCAGCTTAAATCGGGGGGCGCCGAATGGCTACACCTTC
TRBV27,many,-,TRBJ1-5,CASSRSGRPPQHF,TGTGCCAGCAGTAGGTCAGGACGTCCGCCCCAGCATTTT
TRBV6-5,-,-,TRBJ2-2,CASSYGPTGELFF,TGTGCCAGCAGTTATGGACCAACCGGGGAGCTGTTTTTT
TRBV20-1,many,-,TRBJ2-1,CSAGGWAGPYNEQFF,TGCAGTGCTGGGGGTTGGGCGGGACCGTACAATGAGCAGTTCTTC
TRBV6-2/TRBV6-3,many,-,TRBJ2-5,CASLDPPVETQYF,TGTGCCAGCCTAGACCCTCCCGTCGAGACCCAGTACTTC
TRBV15,many,-,TRBJ2-1,CATSRDGRYNEQFF,TGTGCCACCAGCAGAGATGGGAGGTACAATGAGCAGTTCTTC
TRBV18,-,-,TRBJ2-1,CASSPSSYNEQFF,TGTGCCAGCTCTCCAAGCTCCTACAATGAGCAGTTCTTC
TRBV10-3,many,-,TRBJ1-1,CAIRRDMGEAFF,TGTGCCATCAGGCGGGACATGGGGGAAGCTTTCTTT
TRBV20-1,many,-,TRBJ2-1,CSAKADTYNEQFF,TGCAGTGCTAAGGCGGACACCTACAATGAGCAGTTCTTC
TRBV7-2,-,TRBD1,TRBJ1-1,CASKRQGGDTEAVF,TGTGCCAGCAAACGACAGGGGGGGGACACTGAAGCTGTCTTT
TRBV6-5,-,-,TRBJ1-5,CASSPGRVSNQPQHF,TGTGCCAGCAGCCCTGGTCGGGTGAGCAATCAGCCCCAGCATTTT
TRBV5-1,many,-,TRBJ2-1,CASSFWGEVFGEQFF,TGCGCCAGCAGCTTTTGGGGCGAGGTTTTTGGTGAGCAGTTCTTC
TRBV7-2,many,-,TRBJ2-1,CASSPWSYNEQFF,TGTGCCAGCAGCCCCTGGTCCTACAATGAGCAGTTCTTC